This is a list of T cell receptor beta chains from one sample in a study of CD8 T cells in ankylosing spondylitis. TCRdb analysed the 5' RACE reads with MiXCR anew, one entry per CDR3 protein. The sample has some 700,000 distinct CDR3 sequences; under 20% are singletons. Sample: blood, either unsorted or a sorted T cell fraction (not recorded which). The receptors derive from a male donor with ankylosing spondylitis. CDR3s include the opening cysteine and the closing phenylalanine or tryptophan. Fields, in order: D gene, J gene, clone size, V gene, CDR3 protein, CDR3 DNA. The D gene is left open where the match is weak. Where a row states a size, it is once, few, many or the class of an expanded clone; other rows omit it.

d_gene: TRBD2
j_gene: TRBJ2-3
abundance: few
v_gene: TRBV5-1
CDR3aa: CASSPRGAGGPDTQYF
CDR3nt: TGCGCCAGCAGCCCCAGGGGAGCGGGAGGGCCGGATACGCAGTATTTT

d_gene: NA
j_gene: TRBJ2-7
abundance: many
v_gene: TRBV12-3/TRBV12-4
CDR3aa: CASSWAPIPSEQYF
CDR3nt: TGTGCCAGCAGTTGGGCCCCTATCCCTAGCGAGCAGTACTTC

d_gene: NA
j_gene: TRBJ2-7
abundance: NA
v_gene: TRBV5-1
CDR3aa: CASSFAEGVEQYF
CDR3nt: TGCGCCAGCAGCTTTGCAGAGGGGGTCGAGCAGTACTTC

d_gene: NA
j_gene: TRBJ2-2
abundance: few
v_gene: TRBV5-1
CDR3aa: CASSLSAYVGGTGELFF
CDR3nt: TGCGCCAGCAGCTTGAGCGCCTATGTTGGTGGCACCGGGGAGCTGTTTTTT

d_gene: TRBD2
j_gene: TRBJ2-3
abundance: once
v_gene: TRBV12-3/TRBV12-4
CDR3aa: CASRPWTSGPSTDTQYF
CDR3nt: TGTGCCAGCAGACCCTGGACTAGCGGGCCCAGCACAGATACGCAGTATTTT

d_gene: TRBD1
j_gene: TRBJ1-4
abundance: NA
v_gene: TRBV3-1
CDR3aa: CASSRVQGNEKLFF
CDR3nt: TGTGCCAGCAGCCGGGTACAGGGGAATGAAAAACTGTTTTTT

d_gene: NA
j_gene: TRBJ1-6
abundance: few
v_gene: TRBV20-1
CDR3aa: CSARVEGTQDNSPLHF
CDR3nt: TGCAGTGCTAGAGTAGAGGGTACGCAAGACAATTCACCCCTCCACTTT

d_gene: TRBD1
j_gene: TRBJ2-1
abundance: many
v_gene: TRBV2
CDR3aa: CASSGQGAGDEQFF
CDR3nt: TGTGCCAGCAGTGGACAGGGGGCGGGAGATGAGCAGTTCTTC

d_gene: NA
j_gene: TRBJ1-5
abundance: NA
v_gene: TRBV30
CDR3aa: CAWSRTGRSNQPQHF
CDR3nt: TGTGCCTGGAGTAGAACAGGGCGTAGCAATCAGCCCCAGCATTTT

d_gene: TRBD2
j_gene: TRBJ2-4
abundance: NA
v_gene: TRBV2
CDR3aa: CASSEGLAVAKNIQYF
CDR3nt: TGTGCCAGCAGTGAGGGACTAGCGGTAGCCAAAAACATTCAGTACTTC

d_gene: TRBD1
j_gene: TRBJ1-4
abundance: NA
v_gene: TRBV20-1
CDR3aa: CSARLRGLEKLFF
CDR3nt: TGCAGTGCAAGATTAAGGGGGCTTGAAAAACTGTTTTTT

d_gene: NA
j_gene: TRBJ2-1
abundance: many
v_gene: TRBV12-3/TRBV12-4
CDR3aa: CASSFRASSYNEQFF
CDR3nt: TGTGCCAGCAGTTTTCGAGCCAGCTCCTACAATGAGCAGTTCTTC

d_gene: TRBD1
j_gene: TRBJ2-2
abundance: few
v_gene: TRBV12-3/TRBV12-4
CDR3aa: CASSFPGGSGELFF
CDR3nt: TGTGCCAGCAGTTTCCCAGGGGGCAGCGGGGAGCTGTTTTTT

d_gene: TRBD1
j_gene: TRBJ2-7
abundance: few
v_gene: TRBV12-3/TRBV12-4
CDR3aa: CASSSSTSQGAPYEGYF
CDR3nt: TGTGCCAGCAGTTCATCAACAAGCCAGGGGGCCCCCTACGAGGGGTACTTC

d_gene: NA
j_gene: TRBJ1-1
abundance: NA
v_gene: TRBV6-6
CDR3aa: CASSNMNTEAFF
CDR3nt: TGTGCCAGCAGTAACATGAACACTGAAGCTTTCTTT

d_gene: TRBD2
j_gene: TRBJ2-7
abundance: few
v_gene: TRBV5-1
CDR3aa: CASSGRGEPYEQYF
CDR3nt: TGCGCCAGCAGCGGCCGGGGGGAACCCTACGAGCAGTACTTC

d_gene: NA
j_gene: TRBJ2-1
abundance: NA
v_gene: TRBV9
CDR3aa: CATAPRVPSNEQFF
CDR3nt: TGTGCCACAGCGCCCCGGGTTCCATCAAATGAGCAGTTCTTC

d_gene: NA
j_gene: TRBJ1-5
abundance: once
v_gene: TRBV6-1
CDR3aa: CASHRVESNQPQHF
CDR3nt: TGTGCCAGCCACAGGGTTGAAAGCAATCAGCCCCAGCATTTT

d_gene: NA
j_gene: TRBJ1-6
abundance: NA
v_gene: TRBV20-1
CDR3aa: CSARLGVEQQRNNSPLHF
CDR3nt: TGCAGTGCTAGATTGGGGGTAGAACAGCAGAGGAATAATTCACCCCTCCACTTT

d_gene: NA
j_gene: TRBJ2-3
abundance: NA
v_gene: TRBV7-3
CDR3aa: CASSLTSVSTDTQYF
CDR3nt: TGTGCCAGCAGCTTAACTAGCGTTAGCACAGATACGCAGTATTTT

d_gene: NA
j_gene: TRBJ1-1
abundance: NA
v_gene: TRBV5-6
CDR3aa: CASSLPPPATNTEAFF
CDR3nt: TGTGCCAGCAGCTTGCCCCCCCCGGCAACGAACACTGAAGCTTTCTTT

d_gene: NA
j_gene: TRBJ1-4
abundance: NA
v_gene: TRBV10-3
CDR3aa: CAISEEGRSKKLFF
CDR3nt: TGTGCCATCAGTGAGGAGGGACGATCGAAAAAACTGTTTTTT

d_gene: NA
j_gene: TRBJ1-1
abundance: NA
v_gene: TRBV20-1
CDR3aa: CSAPREMNTEAFF
CDR3nt: TGCAGTGCCCCGAGGGAGATGAACACTGAAGCTTTCTTT

d_gene: TRBD2
j_gene: TRBJ2-3
abundance: NA
v_gene: TRBV9
CDR3aa: CASSVGPSGGYTDTQYF
CDR3nt: TGTGCCAGCAGCGTAGGTCCTAGCGGGGGGTATACAGATACGCAGTATTTT

d_gene: TRBD1
j_gene: TRBJ2-1
abundance: NA
v_gene: TRBV7-7
CDR3aa: CASSETGARYNEQFF
CDR3nt: TGTGCTAGCAGCGAAACAGGGGCTCGCTACAATGAGCAGTTCTTC

d_gene: NA
j_gene: TRBJ2-3
abundance: NA
v_gene: TRBV10-3
CDR3aa: CAIRSDSDGSDTQYF
CDR3nt: TGTGCCATCAGGTCCGACTCCGACGGGTCAGATACGCAGTATTTT

d_gene: TRBD2
j_gene: TRBJ2-2
abundance: few
v_gene: TRBV27
CDR3aa: CASSPVAGADTGELFF
CDR3nt: TGTGCCAGCAGTCCCGTAGCGGGAGCGGACACCGGGGAGCTGTTTTTT

d_gene: NA
j_gene: TRBJ2-1
abundance: NA
v_gene: TRBV5-1
CDR3aa: CASSHGVRVYNEQFF
CDR3nt: TGCGCCAGCAGCCATGGCGTTAGGGTCTACAATGAGCAGTTCTTC

d_gene: NA
j_gene: TRBJ1-5
abundance: few
v_gene: TRBV6-1
CDR3aa: CASSEGVWLESNQPQHF
CDR3nt: TGTGCCAGCAGTGAAGGGGTCTGGTTGGAGAGCAATCAGCCCCAGCATTTT

d_gene: TRBD2
j_gene: TRBJ2-1
abundance: NA
v_gene: TRBV4-1
CDR3aa: CASSQEASGPTYNEQFF
CDR3nt: TGCGCCAGCAGCCAAGAGGCTAGCGGGCCTACCTACAATGAGCAGTTCTTC

d_gene: NA
j_gene: TRBJ1-2
abundance: few
v_gene: TRBV12-3/TRBV12-4
CDR3aa: CASSSTDSLDGYTF
CDR3nt: TGTGCCAGCAGTAGTACCGACAGTCTAGATGGCTACACCTTC

d_gene: NA
j_gene: TRBJ1-2
abundance: NA
v_gene: TRBV27
CDR3aa: CASTTPGRGYTF
CDR3nt: TGTGCCAGCACGACACCCGGCCGTGGCTACACCTTC

d_gene: NA
j_gene: TRBJ2-2
abundance: NA
v_gene: TRBV4-3
CDR3aa: CASSQDLAGVTNTGELFF
CDR3nt: TGCGCCAGCAGCCAAGATCTAGCAGGGGTTACGAACACCGGGGAGCTGTTTTTT

d_gene: TRBD2
j_gene: TRBJ2-1
abundance: few
v_gene: TRBV25-1
CDR3aa: CASSEFGGGSYNEQFF
CDR3nt: TGTGCCAGCAGTGAATTCGGGGGGGGATCCTACAATGAGCAGTTCTTC

d_gene: NA
j_gene: TRBJ2-1
abundance: NA
v_gene: TRBV4-1
CDR3aa: CASSQDAFVWEPLYNEQFF
CDR3nt: TGCGCCAGCAGCCAAGATGCCTTCGTCTGGGAACCGCTTTACAATGAGCAGTTCTTC

d_gene: TRBD2
j_gene: TRBJ2-5
abundance: few
v_gene: TRBV12-3/TRBV12-4
CDR3aa: CASSSRTSGETQYF
CDR3nt: TGTGCCAGCAGCTCCAGGACTAGCGGGGAGACCCAGTACTTC

d_gene: NA
j_gene: TRBJ2-7
abundance: NA
v_gene: TRBV10-3
CDR3aa: CAISESRLQYF
CDR3nt: TGTGCCATCAGTGAGTCGAGGCTCCAGTACTTC

d_gene: NA
j_gene: TRBJ2-5
abundance: few
v_gene: TRBV27
CDR3aa: CASSPDSSPETQYF
CDR3nt: TGTGCCAGCAGTCCCGACAGCTCCCCAGAGACCCAGTACTTC

d_gene: NA
j_gene: TRBJ2-3
abundance: few
v_gene: TRBV4-3
CDR3aa: CASSQDFLSGADTQYF
CDR3nt: TGCGCCAGCAGCCAAGATTTTTTGTCAGGGGCAGATACGCAGTATTTT

d_gene: TRBD1
j_gene: TRBJ1-1
abundance: many
v_gene: TRBV9
CDR3aa: CASSPGGQTMNTEAFF
CDR3nt: TGTGCCAGCAGCCCAGGGGGACAGACGATGAACACTGAAGCTTTCTTT

d_gene: NA
j_gene: TRBJ1-2
abundance: few
v_gene: TRBV20-1
CDR3aa: CSAQITGWHGYTF
CDR3nt: TGCAGTGCTCAGATTACAGGGTGGCACGGCTACACCTTC

d_gene: NA
j_gene: TRBJ2-7
abundance: few
v_gene: TRBV5-6
CDR3aa: CASSSTGTFGYEQYF
CDR3nt: TGTGCCAGCAGCTCTACCGGGACTTTCGGGTACGAGCAGTACTTC

d_gene: NA
j_gene: TRBJ2-7
abundance: NA
v_gene: TRBV28
CDR3aa: CASRGVSDSYEQYF
CDR3nt: TGTGCCAGCAGGGGCGTGTCGGACTCCTACGAGCAGTACTTC

d_gene: TRBD2
j_gene: TRBJ2-1
abundance: few
v_gene: TRBV4-1
CDR3aa: CASSQEGASGAYNEQFF
CDR3nt: TGCGCCAGCAGCCAAGAGGGGGCTAGCGGGGCGTACAATGAGCAGTTCTTC

d_gene: NA
j_gene: TRBJ2-3
abundance: few
v_gene: TRBV12-3/TRBV12-4
CDR3aa: CASNHRSRDGDTQYF
CDR3nt: TGTGCCAGCAACCATCGGTCCCGGGACGGGGATACGCAGTATTTT

d_gene: NA
j_gene: TRBJ2-1
abundance: NA
v_gene: TRBV11-2
CDR3aa: CASSRHGNEQFF
CDR3nt: TGTGCCAGCAGCCGACATGGGAATGAGCAGTTCTTC

d_gene: TRBD2
j_gene: TRBJ2-2
abundance: few
v_gene: TRBV11-2
CDR3aa: CASSLGSGGTKSNTGELFF
CDR3nt: TGTGCCAGCAGCTTAGGTAGCGGGGGAACGAAATCGAACACCGGGGAGCTGTTTTTT

d_gene: TRBD1
j_gene: TRBJ1-5
abundance: few
v_gene: TRBV4-3
CDR3aa: CASSQGTGVDNQPQHF
CDR3nt: TGCGCCAGCAGCCAAGGGACAGGGGTCGACAATCAGCCCCAGCATTTT

d_gene: TRBD1
j_gene: TRBJ2-1
abundance: NA
v_gene: TRBV10-3
CDR3aa: CAISATAGQGNNEQFF
CDR3nt: TGTGCCATCAGCGCAACCGCGGGACAGGGAAACAATGAGCAGTTCTTC

d_gene: NA
j_gene: TRBJ2-2
abundance: many
v_gene: TRBV2
CDR3aa: CASSGRGRNTGELFF
CDR3nt: TGTGCCAGCAGTGGCAGGGGCCGGAACACCGGGGAGCTGTTTTTT

d_gene: NA
j_gene: TRBJ1-6
abundance: NA
v_gene: TRBV12-3/TRBV12-4
CDR3aa: CASSLVRDGLNSPLHF
CDR3nt: TGTGCCAGCAGTTTAGTTCGGGACGGTCTTAATTCACCCCTCCACTTT

d_gene: NA
j_gene: TRBJ1-4
abundance: NA
v_gene: TRBV28
CDR3aa: CASSLFGPSHGGLGKLFF
CDR3nt: TGTGCCAGCAGTTTGTTTGGACCTTCCCATGGGGGTTTGGGGAAACTGTTTTTT

d_gene: NA
j_gene: TRBJ1-2
abundance: NA
v_gene: TRBV4-3
CDR3aa: CASSQEGRGNYGYTF
CDR3nt: TGCGCCAGCAGCCAAGAAGGTCGGGGCAACTATGGCTACACCTTC